This T cell receptor (beta chain) was obtained from a study of blood T cell repertoires in COVID-19 (TCRdb year 2020). With regard to the full study: Samples covering the acute and convalescent phases of COVID-19 were provided by collaborators in the United States, Italy and Spain. The material from the prospective study consisted of cDNA or gDNA derived from T cells, B-cell-depleted T cells, or PBMCs. The dataset comprised deeply sampled blood TCRbeta repertoires from subjects exposed to, actively infected with, or recovered from COVID-19. The repertoires were released in a freely available public database intended as a resource for research on the immune response to SARS-CoV-2. The samples were drawn from the first 160 participants of the ongoing ImmuneRACE study and from 1,254 subjects provided by 6 global collaborators. Sample metadata almost always included a de-identified subject ID, COVID-19 status, age in years and sex. Where available, HLA class I and class II types were taken from metadata supplied by the sample provider and were not determined by assay-based typing. Results the study describes overall, beyond this receptor: How much clinical and demographic metadata was included differed by source and by participant, and the metadata was provided uncurated.

At one collaborating source in Seattle, patients were enrolled during active infection and were followed longitudinally through the course of disease. Each collaborating institution followed its own protocols to collect whole blood in K2EDTA tubes. For TCRbeta analysis, collaborator samples were shipped as frozen whole blood, as isolated PBMCs, or as DNA extracted from either sample type. Comments on this clone: It lacks a known antigen. No much larger clonotype is one base removed from it; base qualities were not supplied.

TCRbeta CDR3 regions were amplified from genomic DNA by means of the immunoSEQ Assay, a bias-controlled multiplex PCR. In the source study's methods: Within the assay, amplification of reference gene primers was used to estimate how many nucleated cells each sample contained. Sequence reads were collapsed and filtered to measure the absolute abundance of every unique TCRbeta CDR3 rearrangement. For each sample, productive Simpson clonality was calculated as the square root of Simpson's diversity index across productive rearrangements. TCRdb holds this immuneACCESS table with in-frame rearrangements only. Some clones are missing; in checked studies, unresolved V genes explain under half, and the rest has no known cause. V, J and clone size are taken as reported in that table, and D and trimming were inferred from the DNA itself. For this sample there are 150,000 to 200,000 clones; around 75% appear just once. About 6.5% of the sample goes to the ten largest clones.

The junction shows trimming of 5 bases on V and 5 bases on J, plus 28 bases between the germline ends. From the cysteine up to the phenylalanine, the CDR3 has a length of 18 residues. Just CDR3 DNA is preserved here, 54 bases in frame from base 1. CDR1 is given as MNHNY and CDR2 as SVGAGI, both from the germline V gene (reference sequence). The chain is made from TRBV6-6 and TRBJ2-7; a tentative D match to TRBD2 spans 5 bases. The sample consisted of peripheral blood. This TCR came from a woman aged 40 to 49 with COVID-19, enrolled during active disease. In nucleotides, the sequence is TGTGCCAGCAGTCTCCAACGGGGTCTGGCTGGGAGTTCCCACGAGCAGTACTTC. Protein translation: CASSLQRGLAGSSHEQYF.